These 31 T cell receptor beta chains were all obtained from the same sample, sequenced in a study of monozygotic twins with inflammatory bowel disease. With the 5' RACE reads reprocessed, TCRdb shows one record per CDR3 protein and no DNA. This repertoire comprises some 150,000 distinct CDR3 sequences; its ten largest clones make up 1% to 1.5%. The sequencing sample was made of blood. The origin of the receptors is a human donor with ulcerative colitis or Crohn's disease, or a healthy co-twin of an affected twin (not recorded which).

CDR3 sequence reads: CASSSLGAGVETQYF. The gene calls are TRBV5-1 and TRBJ2-5; TCRdb's D call, TRBD2, is unchecked because there is no DNA. The CDR3 loop spans 15 amino acids. Germline-derived CDR1 and CDR2 are SGHRS and YFSETQ.

The V and J genes are TRBV11-2 and TRBJ1-2; TCRdb selects TRBD1, and the lack of DNA leaves this call unchecked. There are 14 residues in the CDR3. Germline V gene data show CDR1 as SGHAT and CDR2 as FQNNGV. This CDR3 is CASSPRGQRYGYTF.

This chain connects TRBV12-3 or TRBV12-4 to TRBJ2-6; absent DNA, TCRdb's TRBD1 call cannot be checked. This CDR3 has 16 residues. The CDR3 is CASSLGRVEGANVLTF.

This chain links TRBV27 with TRBJ2-1; TCRdb's D call, TRBD2, is unchecked because there is no DNA. Germline CDR1 reads MNHEY; CDR2 reads SMNVEV (reference sequence). This CDR3 comprises 17 residues. The CDR3 protein is CASSLSPRWTGYDEQFF.

The chain recombines TRBV24-1 with TRBJ2-1; TCRdb proposes TRBD2, but this gene call is untestable without DNA. Per the germline V gene, CDR1 is KGHDR and CDR2 is SFDVKD. This CDR3 comprises 15 residues. This CDR3 reads CATSDGTMGYNEQFF.

The V and J genes are TRBV10-2 and TRBJ1-5; TCRdb designates TRBD1, a call that cannot be tested without DNA. The CDR3 is 17 amino acids. Germline V gene lookup returns CDR1 WSHSY and CDR2 SAAADI. Here the CDR3 reads CASGEGAKPNSNQPQHF.

The rearrangement joins TRBV20-1 to TRBJ2-4; TCRdb picks TRBD2, but there is no DNA to check that call. This CDR3 is 15 amino acids long. Germline V gene lookup returns CDR1 DFQATT and CDR2 SNEGSKA (reference sequence). CDR3 sequence: CSARVLAGGRGIQYF.

V is TRBV7-9 and J is TRBJ2-2; TCRdb indicates TRBD1, and absent DNA this call remains unverified. CDR1 is SEHNR, CDR2 FQNEAQ, per germline (reference sequence). The CDR3 is made up of 14 amino acids. The CDR3 loop is CASSDSGSEGELFF.

The rearrangement uses TRBV7-7 and TRBJ2-2. The CDR3 covers 15 residues. Germline CDR1 reads SSHAT; CDR2 reads FNYEAQ (reference sequence). The chain's CDR3 is CASSLGPTGTGELFF. Based on the CDR3 plus reference TRBV7-7 and TRBJ2-2, the full variable domain is GAGVSQSPRYKVTKRGQDVTLRCDPISSHATLYWYQQALGQGPEFLTYFNYEAQPDKSGLPSDRFSAERPEGSISTLTIQRTEQRDSAMYRCASSLGPTGTGELFFGEGSRLTVL.

The genes are TRBV18 and TRBJ2-1. CDR3 size: 12 residues. Germline values: CDR1 KGHSH, CDR2 LQKENI. CDR3 in amino acids: CASSPETNEQFF.

CDR3: CASSLVTGTTAYEQYF. The chain joins TRBV5-1 to TRBJ2-7; TCRdb's D call of TRBD2 is untestable without DNA. This CDR3 region has 16 residues. Germline assignment: CDR1 SGHRS and CDR2 YFSETQ. Full variable domain (remainder filled in from reference TRBV5-1 and TRBJ2-7): KAGVTQTPRYLIKTRGQQVTLSCSPISGHRSVSWYQQTPGQGLQFLFEYFSETQRNKGNFPGRFSGRQFSNSRSEMNVSTLELGDSALYLCASSLVTGTTAYEQYFGPGTRLTVT.

The rearrangement uses TRBV3-1 and TRBJ2-1; TCRdb gives TRBD1 as the D gene, but with no DNA this cannot be confirmed. This CDR3 contains 19 residues. The germline CDR1 and CDR2 sequences are LGHDT and YNNKEL (reference sequence). This CDR3 reads CASSQDALLRETQYNEQFF.

The chain combines TRBV27 with TRBJ2-2. The CDR3 has 15 residues. Germline V CDR1 and CDR2: MNHEY, SMNVEV (reference sequence). The CDR3 is CASSPSGGATGELFF.

The rearrangement joins TRBV6-1 to TRBJ1-4; checking the TCRdb D call of TRBD1 is not possible without DNA. Germline lookup yields CDR1 MNHNS and CDR2 SASEGT. This CDR3 spans 14 amino acids. CDR3 sequence: CASSRQGVGEKLFF.

The CDR3 sequence: CASSGRYSPLHF. The J gene is TRBJ1-6, the V gene TRBV7-2; no DNA is available, so the TRBD1 call from TCRdb remains unchecked. CDR1 is SGHTA, CDR2 FQGNSA, per germline. The length of the CDR3 is 12 residues.

The V and J genes are TRBV20-1 and TRBJ2-7; TCRdb designates TRBD1, a call that cannot be tested without DNA. CDR3 length: 16 amino acids. Germline V lookup: CDR1 DFQATT, CDR2 SNEGSKA (reference sequence). The CDR3 sequence: CSADPGTAPVLSEQYF.

CDR3 amino acids: CASSLEGQGSSSYEQYF. This chain connects TRBV7-8 to TRBJ2-7; with no DNA, the TCRdb D assignment of TRBD1 cannot be verified. The germline gives CDR1 SGHVS, CDR2 FQNEAQ. The CDR3 spans 17 residues.

J is TRBJ2-3 and V is TRBV10-3; TCRdb calls TRBD1, which cannot be checked without DNA. CDR3 length equals 16 residues. Germline CDR1 and CDR2: ENHRY and SYGVKD. This CDR3 reads CAISDYRTGTTDTQYF.

The CDR3 spells CSVPAGTGGYGRAHNEQFF. This chain links TRBV29-1 with TRBJ2-1; TCRdb's D gene call, TRBD1, goes unchecked for lack of DNA. This CDR3 spans 19 amino acids. CDR1 SQVTM and CDR2 ANQGSEA come from the germline V gene.

The rearrangement joins TRBV5-5 to TRBJ1-2. This CDR3 spans 17 amino acids. Germline CDR1 and CDR2: SGHKS and YYEKEE (reference sequence). CDR3 sequence: CASSITSTFNALYGYTF.

The V gene is TRBV29-1, the J gene TRBJ2-7; TCRdb's D call, TRBD1, is unchecked because there is no DNA. CDR3 length: 15 amino acids. CDR1 is SQVTM, CDR2 ANQGSEA, per germline. This chain's CDR3 is CSAKKGGTGIHEQYF.

The gene calls are TRBV12-3 or TRBV12-4 and TRBJ1-5. This CDR3 is built from 16 residues. The CDR3 protein is CASSFVSGSLNQPQHF.

The V call is TRBV18, the J call TRBJ1-2; TCRdb reports TRBD1, a call that lacks DNA to check it against. Germline assignment: CDR1 KGHSH and CDR2 LQKENI. This CDR3 spans 12 amino acids. This CDR3 is CASSSGTAFGTF.

The CDR3 here is CASSPNYNEQFF. The chain is built from TRBV18 and TRBJ2-1. The CDR3 has 12 amino acids. CDR1 is KGHSH and CDR2 is LQKENI in the germline V gene.

J is TRBJ2-4 and V is TRBV7-9; TCRdb reports TRBD1, a call that lacks DNA to check it against. The germline V gene encodes CDR1 SEHNR and CDR2 FQNEAQ (reference sequence). The CDR3 sequence is 17 residues long. Here the CDR3 reads CASSPTGGPIAKNIQYF. The complete variable domain, with remaining parts taken from reference TRBV7-9 and TRBJ2-4, reads DTGVSQNPRHKITKRGQNVTFRCDPISEHNRLYWYRQTLGQGPEFLTYFQNEAQLEKSRLLSDRFSAERPKGSFSTLEIQRTEQGDSAMYLCASSPTGGPIAKNIQYFGAGTRLSVL.

The chain joins TRBV7-9 to TRBJ1-3; TCRdb lists TRBD1, though no DNA is available to test this call. Germline CDR1 is SEHNR and CDR2 is FQNEAQ (reference sequence). This CDR3 spans 16 amino acids. This chain's CDR3 is CASSYLGGRSGNTIYF. Combining the CDR3 with reference TRBV7-9 and TRBJ1-3 gives the whole variable domain DTGVSQNPRHKITKRGQNVTFRCDPISEHNRLYWYRQTLGQGPEFLTYFQNEAQLEKSRLLSDRFSAERPKGSFSTLEIQRTEQGDSAMYLCASSYLGGRSGNTIYFGEGSWLTVV.

This chain links TRBV7-2 with TRBJ2-7. Germline V lookup: CDR1 SGHTA, CDR2 FQGNSA. This CDR3 region has 15 residues. CDR3 protein: CASSLGARGPYEQYF.

The chain uses TRBV20-1 and TRBJ2-3. Per germline, CDR1 DFQATT and CDR2 SNEGSKA (reference sequence). CDR3 length: 14 amino acids. The CDR3 region is CSASQREPTDTQYF.

The chain has TRBV6-6 and TRBJ2-2; TCRdb's D gene call, TRBD1, goes unchecked for lack of DNA. Germline lookup yields CDR1 MNHNY and CDR2 SVGAGI (reference sequence). The CDR3 is made up of 12 amino acids. CDR3 sequence reads: CASSLRAGELFF.

This sequence joins TRBV20-1 and TRBJ2-3. The CDR3 sequence is 12 residues long. Germline V gene sequence: CDR1 DFQATT, CDR2 SNEGSKA (reference sequence). This CDR3 reads CSARAITDTQYF.

The gene calls are TRBV6-1 and TRBJ1-3. Germline V gene lookup returns CDR1 MNHNS and CDR2 SASEGT. CDR3 length equals 15 residues. The CDR3 loop is CASSEVAATGNTIYF.